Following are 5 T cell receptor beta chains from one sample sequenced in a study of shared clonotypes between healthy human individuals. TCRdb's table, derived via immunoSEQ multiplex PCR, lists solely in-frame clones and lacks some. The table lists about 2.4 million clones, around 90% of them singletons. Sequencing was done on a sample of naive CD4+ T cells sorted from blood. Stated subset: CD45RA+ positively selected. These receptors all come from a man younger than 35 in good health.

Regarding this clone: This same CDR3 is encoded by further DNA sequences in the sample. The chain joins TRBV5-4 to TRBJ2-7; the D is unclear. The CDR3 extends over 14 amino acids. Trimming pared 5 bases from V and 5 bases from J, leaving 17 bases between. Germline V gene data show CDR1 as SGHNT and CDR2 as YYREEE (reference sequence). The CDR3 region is CASRPPGQPHEQYF. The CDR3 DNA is TGTGCCAGCAGGCCCCCGGGCCAGCCCCACGAGCAGTACTTC.

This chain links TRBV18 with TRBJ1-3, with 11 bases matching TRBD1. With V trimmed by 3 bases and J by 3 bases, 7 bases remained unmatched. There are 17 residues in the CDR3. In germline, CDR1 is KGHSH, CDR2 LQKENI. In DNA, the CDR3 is TGTGCCAGCTCACCTCGGACAGGGGGCACTGGTGGAAACACCATATATTTT. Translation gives CASSPRTGGTGGNTIYF.

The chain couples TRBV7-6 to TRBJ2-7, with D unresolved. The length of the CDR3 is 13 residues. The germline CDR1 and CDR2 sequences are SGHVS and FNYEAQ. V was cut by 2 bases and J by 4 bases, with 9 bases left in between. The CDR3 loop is CASSLQHLYEQYF. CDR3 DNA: TGTGCCAGCAGCTTACAACATCTATACGAGCAGTACTTC.

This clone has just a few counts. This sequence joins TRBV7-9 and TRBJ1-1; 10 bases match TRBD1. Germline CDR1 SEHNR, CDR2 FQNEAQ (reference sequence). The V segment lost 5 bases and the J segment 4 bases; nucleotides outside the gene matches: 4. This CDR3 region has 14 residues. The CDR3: CASSARTGGTEAFF. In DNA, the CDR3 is TGTGCCAGCAGCGCGCGGACAGGGGGCACTGAAGCTTTCTTT.

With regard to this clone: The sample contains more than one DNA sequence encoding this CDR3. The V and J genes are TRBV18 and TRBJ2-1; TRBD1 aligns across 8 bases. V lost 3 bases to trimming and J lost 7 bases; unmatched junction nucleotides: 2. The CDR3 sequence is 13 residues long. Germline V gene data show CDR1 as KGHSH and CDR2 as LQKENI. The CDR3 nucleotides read TGTGCCAGCTCACCCGACAGGGGAAATGAGCAGTTCTTC. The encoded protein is CASSPDRGNEQFF.